These T cell receptor beta chains were read from a single sample in a study of T cells in localized non-small cell lung cancer. Only in-frame clones appear in the TCRdb table, and some are missing; sequencing was by immunoSEQ multiplex PCR. The profile shows 50,000 to 70,000 clones, 80% to 95% of them singletons. The sample was peripheral blood, taken before any cancer treatment. The source is a man aged 35 to 69 with stage I lung adenocarcinoma. Each CDR3 is given with its conserved first and last residue. The order of the fields is J gene, CDR3 length, V gene, CDR3 protein.

J: TRBJ2-1
length: 18
V: TRBV6-1
CDR3: CASSESVWGTIPYNEQFF

J: TRBJ2-7
length: 12
V: TRBV19
CDR3: CASRGQGGEQYF

J: TRBJ2-7
length: 12
V: TRBV5-1
CDR3: CASSLSGLEQYF

J: TRBJ2-7
length: 15
V: TRBV11-2
CDR3: CASSQSAGAGYEQYF

J: TRBJ2-5
length: 19
V: TRBV7-2
CDR3: CASSLWGPGTGGYQETQYF

J: TRBJ2-3
length: 16
V: TRBV9
CDR3: CASSDPGDGVTDTQYF

J: TRBJ2-4
length: 14
V: TRBV28
CDR3: CASSSGTRIGIQYF

J: TRBJ2-4
length: 16
V: TRBV14
CDR3: CASRGSGSLAKNIQYF

J: TRBJ2-5
length: 15
V: TRBV11-2
CDR3: CASSSRGGAEETQYF

J: TRBJ2-1
length: 13
V: TRBV10-2
CDR3: CASSEGIHNEQFF